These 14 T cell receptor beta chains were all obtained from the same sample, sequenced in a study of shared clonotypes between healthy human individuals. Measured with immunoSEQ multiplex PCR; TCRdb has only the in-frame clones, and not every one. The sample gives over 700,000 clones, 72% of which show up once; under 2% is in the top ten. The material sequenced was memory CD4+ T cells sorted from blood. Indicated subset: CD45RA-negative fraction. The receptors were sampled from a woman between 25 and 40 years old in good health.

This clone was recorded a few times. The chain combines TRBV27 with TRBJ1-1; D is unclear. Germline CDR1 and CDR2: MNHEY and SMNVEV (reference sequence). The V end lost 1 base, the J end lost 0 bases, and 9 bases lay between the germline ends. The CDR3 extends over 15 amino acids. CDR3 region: CASSLWGIMNTEAFF. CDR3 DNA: TGTGCCAGCAGTTTATGGGGTATCATGAACACTGAAGCTTTCTTT.

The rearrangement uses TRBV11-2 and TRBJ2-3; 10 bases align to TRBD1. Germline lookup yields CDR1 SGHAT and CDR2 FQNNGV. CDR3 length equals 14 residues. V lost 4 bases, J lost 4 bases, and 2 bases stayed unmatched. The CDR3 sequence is CASSSGTGADTQYF. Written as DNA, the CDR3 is TGTGCCAGCAGCTCCGGGACAGGGGCAGATACGCAGTATTTT.

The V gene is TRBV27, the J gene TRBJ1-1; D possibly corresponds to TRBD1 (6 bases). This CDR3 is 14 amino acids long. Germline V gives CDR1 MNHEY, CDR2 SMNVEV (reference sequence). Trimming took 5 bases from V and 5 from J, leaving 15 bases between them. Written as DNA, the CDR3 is TGTGCCAGCAGTCCCCATGGGGGCGGAACTGAAGCTTTCTTT. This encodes CASSPHGGGTEAFF.

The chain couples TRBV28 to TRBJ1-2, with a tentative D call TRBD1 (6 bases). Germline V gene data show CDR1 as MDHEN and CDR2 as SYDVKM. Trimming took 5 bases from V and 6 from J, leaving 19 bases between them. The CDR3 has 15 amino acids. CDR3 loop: CASSDGTSQLHGYTF. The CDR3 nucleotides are TGTGCCAGCAGTGACGGGACATCACAGCTCCATGGCTACACCTTC.

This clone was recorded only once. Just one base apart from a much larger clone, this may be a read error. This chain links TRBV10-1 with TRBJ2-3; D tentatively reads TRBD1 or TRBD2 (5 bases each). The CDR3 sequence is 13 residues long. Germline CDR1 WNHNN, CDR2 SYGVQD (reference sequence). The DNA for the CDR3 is TGCACCAGTTCGGGACGGCGCACAGATACGCAGTATTTT. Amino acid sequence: CTSSGRRTDTQYF.

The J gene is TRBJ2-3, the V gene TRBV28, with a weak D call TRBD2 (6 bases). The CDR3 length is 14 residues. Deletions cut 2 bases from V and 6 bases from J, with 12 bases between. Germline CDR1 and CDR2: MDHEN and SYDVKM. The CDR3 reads CASSLNQGGDTQYF. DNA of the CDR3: TGTGCCAGCAGTTTAAACCAGGGAGGCGATACGCAGTATTTT.

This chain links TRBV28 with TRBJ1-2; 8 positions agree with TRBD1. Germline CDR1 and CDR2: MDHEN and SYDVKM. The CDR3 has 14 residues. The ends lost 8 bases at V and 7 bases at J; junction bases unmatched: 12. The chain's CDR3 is CASGRQGAGSGYTF. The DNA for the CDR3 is TGTGCCAGCGGCCGGCAGGGGGCGGGTAGTGGCTACACCTTC.

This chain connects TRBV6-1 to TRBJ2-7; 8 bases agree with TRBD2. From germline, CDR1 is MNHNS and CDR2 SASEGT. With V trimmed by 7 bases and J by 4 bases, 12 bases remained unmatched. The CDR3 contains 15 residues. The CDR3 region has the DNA TGTGCCAGCACCAGAAGGGGACTAGAGAAGTACGAGCAGTACTTC. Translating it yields CASTRRGLEKYEQYF.

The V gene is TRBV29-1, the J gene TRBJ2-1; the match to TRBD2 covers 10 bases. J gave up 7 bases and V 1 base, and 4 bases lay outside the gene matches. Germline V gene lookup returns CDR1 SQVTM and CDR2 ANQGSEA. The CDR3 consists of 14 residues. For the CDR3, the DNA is TGCAGCGTTGAAGGAGAACTAGCGGGGAATGAGCAGTTCTTC. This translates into CSVEGELAGNEQFF.

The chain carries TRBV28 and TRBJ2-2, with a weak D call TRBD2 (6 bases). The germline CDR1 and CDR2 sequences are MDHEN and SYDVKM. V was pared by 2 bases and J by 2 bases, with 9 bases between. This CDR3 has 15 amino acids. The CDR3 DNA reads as TGTGCCAGCAGTTTACCCGGGACTAACACCGGGGAGCTGTTTTTT. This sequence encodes CASSLPGTNTGELFF.

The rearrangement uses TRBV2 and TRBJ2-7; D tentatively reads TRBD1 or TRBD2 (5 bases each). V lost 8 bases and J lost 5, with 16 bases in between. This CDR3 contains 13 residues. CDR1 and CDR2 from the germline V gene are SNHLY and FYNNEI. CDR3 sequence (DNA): TGTGCCAGCTCGCGTGAGGGGTACGACGAGCAGTACTTC. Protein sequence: CASSREGYDEQYF.

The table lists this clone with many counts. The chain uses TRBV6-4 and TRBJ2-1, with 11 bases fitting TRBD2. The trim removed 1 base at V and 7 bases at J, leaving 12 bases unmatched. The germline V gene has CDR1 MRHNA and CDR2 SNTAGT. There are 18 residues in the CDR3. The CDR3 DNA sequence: TGTGCCAGCAGTGACTTTCCAGTTAGCGGGAGGGCCTCAAATGAGCAGTTCTTC. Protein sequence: CASSDFPVSGRASNEQFF.

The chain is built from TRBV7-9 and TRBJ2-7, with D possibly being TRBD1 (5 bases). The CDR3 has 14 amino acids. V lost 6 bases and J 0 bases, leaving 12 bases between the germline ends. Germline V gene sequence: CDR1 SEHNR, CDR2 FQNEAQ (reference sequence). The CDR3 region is CASREAGNSYEQYF. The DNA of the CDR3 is TGTGCCAGCAGGGAAGCAGGGAACTCCTACGAGCAGTACTTC.

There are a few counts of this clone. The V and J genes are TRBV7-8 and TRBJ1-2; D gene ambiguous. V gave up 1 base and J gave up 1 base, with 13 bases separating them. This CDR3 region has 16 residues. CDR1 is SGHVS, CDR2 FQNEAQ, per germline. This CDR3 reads CASSLVGPGLNYGYTF. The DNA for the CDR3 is TGTGCCAGCAGCTTAGTCGGTCCAGGCCTTAACTATGGCTACACCTTC.